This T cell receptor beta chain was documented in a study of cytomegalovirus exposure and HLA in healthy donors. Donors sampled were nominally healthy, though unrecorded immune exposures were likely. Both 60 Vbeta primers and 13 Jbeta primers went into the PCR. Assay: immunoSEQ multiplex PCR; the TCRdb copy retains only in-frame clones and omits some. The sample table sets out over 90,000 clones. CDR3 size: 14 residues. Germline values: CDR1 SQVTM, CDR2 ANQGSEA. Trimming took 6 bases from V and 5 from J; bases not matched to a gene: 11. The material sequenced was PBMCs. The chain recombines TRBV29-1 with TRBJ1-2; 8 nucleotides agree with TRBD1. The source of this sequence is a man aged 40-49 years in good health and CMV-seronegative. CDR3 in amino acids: CSVGWDRLFYGYTF. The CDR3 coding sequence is TGCAGCGTGGGATGGGACAGGCTATTTTATGGCTACACCTTC.